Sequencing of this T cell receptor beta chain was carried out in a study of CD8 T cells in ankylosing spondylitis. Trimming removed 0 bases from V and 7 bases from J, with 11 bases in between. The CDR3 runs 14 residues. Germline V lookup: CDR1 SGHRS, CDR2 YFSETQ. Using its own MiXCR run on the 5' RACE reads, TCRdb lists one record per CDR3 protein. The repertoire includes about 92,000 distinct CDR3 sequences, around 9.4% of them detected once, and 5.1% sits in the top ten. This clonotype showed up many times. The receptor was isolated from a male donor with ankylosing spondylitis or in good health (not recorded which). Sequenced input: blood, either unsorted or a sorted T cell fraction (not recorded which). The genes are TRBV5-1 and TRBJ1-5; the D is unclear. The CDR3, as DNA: TGCGCCAGCAGCTTGGATGGGATGGTCCAGCCCCAGCATTTT. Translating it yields CASSLDGMVQPQHF.